The T cell receptor (beta chain) under discussion was sequenced for a study of T cell responses to AZD1222 COVID-19 vaccine. The method was immunoSEQ multiplex PCR; TCRdb's version includes in-frame clones alone and lacks a portion of them. The data show about 110,000 clones, about 92% seen once. Germline V gene lookup returns CDR1 SGHRS and CDR2 YFSETQ. The CDR3 length is 16 residues. Trimming stripped 1 base from V and 6 bases from J, with 19 bases between. The receptor comes from an adult in good health. V gene TRBV5-1 combines with J gene TRBJ1-1; tentative D call: TRBD1 (5 bases). Source: peripheral blood, taken on day 0 of MenACWY control vaccination. The CDR3 loop is CASSLSGEGRAAEAFF. The CDR3 region has the DNA TGCGCCAGCAGCTTGTCCGGCGAGGGCAGGGCCGCTGAAGCTTTCTTT.